Each of the 10 T cell receptor beta chains below was sequenced from the same sample in a study of metastatic and nonmetastatic thyroid tumors (dated by TCRdb to 2019 to 2021). None of the patients had been given any treatment before thyroid surgery. Preparation of the library involved PCR. Sequenced using an Illumina HiSeq 4000. Using fastp at Q25 and MiXCR, TCRdb reprocessed the public reads and kept productive beta chains. This sample comprises some 16,000 clones, around 13% of them detected only once. The leading ten clones occupy around 15% of the sample. Sequenced material: tumor tissue. These receptors were taken from a female donor with papillary thyroid cancer or a benign thyroid nodule (not recorded which). Some clones in this sample may be carry-over from other donors' samples.

In this sample, this clone turned up many times. V and J are TRBV28 and TRBJ1-4; D not resolved. The V end lost 2 bases, the J end lost 11 bases, and 9 bases lay between the germline ends. The CDR3 has 12 amino acids. Germline V lookup: CDR1 MDHEN, CDR2 SYDVKM. The CDR3 DNA reads TGTGCCAGCAGTTTAAGGGTTTCGAAACTGTTTTTT. This translates into CASSLRVSKLFF.

This clone has a handful of counts. The chain links TRBV6-1 to TRBJ1-6; D is uncertain. V shed 6 bases and J shed 9 bases, with 15 bases lying between them. CDR1 is MNHNS, CDR2 SASEGT, per germline. The CDR3 loop spans 14 amino acids. In DNA form, the CDR3 reads TGTGCCAGCAGCCCAAGAGGATTCGTTTCACCCCTCCACTTT. As protein: CASSPRGFVSPLHF.

At least ten counts were recorded for this clone. This chain links TRBV11-2 with TRBJ2-3; D gene uncertain. Germline lookup yields CDR1 SGHAT and CDR2 FQNNGV. V lost 1 base and J lost 5, with 7 bases in between. CDR3 length equals 13 residues. The CDR3 here is CASSLGVVDTQYF. In DNA, the CDR3 is TGTGCCAGCAGCTTAGGGGTAGTAGATACGCAGTATTTT. Filled out from reference TRBV11-2 and TRBJ2-3, the complete variable domain reads EAGVAQSPRYKIIEKRQSVAFWCNPISGHATLYWYQQILGQGPKLLIQFQNNGVVDDSQLPKDRFSAERLKGVDSTLKIQPAKLEDSAVYLCASSLGVVDTQYFGPGTRLTVL.

This clone has ten or more counts. This rearrangement joins TRBV20-1 to TRBJ1-3; D is uncertain. Germline CDR1 and CDR2: DFQATT and SNEGSKA (reference sequence). With 3 bases removed from V and 3 bases from J, the gap between germline ends came to 9 bases. This CDR3 has 13 amino acids. The CDR3 loop is CSASPDVGNTIYF. For the CDR3, the DNA is TGCAGTGCTAGTCCCGATGTTGGAAACACCATATATTTT.

This clone was counted ten times or more. The rearrangement uses TRBV20-1 and TRBJ2-3; 7 bases line up with TRBD2. This CDR3 spans 14 amino acids. Germline-derived CDR1 and CDR2 are DFQATT and SNEGSKA (reference sequence). Trimming took 3 bases from V and 5 from J; bases not matched to a gene: 8. The CDR3 protein is CSASSRGWEDTQYF. DNA of the CDR3: TGCAGTGCTAGCTCGCGGGGGTGGGAAGATACGCAGTATTTT.

This clone was seen many times. The chain couples TRBV11-3 to TRBJ2-5, with 7 bases fitting TRBD1. Germline V gene data show CDR1 as SGHNT and CDR2 as YENEEA. This CDR3 is built from 15 residues. The junction had 7 bases not matched to a gene; V was cut back by 1 base and J by 5 bases. The CDR3, as DNA: TGTGCCAGCAGCTTAGCCCATACAGGGGTGGAGACCCAGTACTTC. Its protein product is CASSLAHTGVETQYF. The full variable domain, in which reference TRBV11-3 and TRBJ2-5 provide the parts outside the CDR3, is EAGVVQSPRYKIIEKKQPVAFWCNPISGHNTLYWYLQNLGQGPELLIRYENEEAVDDSQLPKDRFSAERLKGVDSTLKIQPAELGDSAVYLCASSLAHTGVETQYFGPGTRLLVL.

The table lists this clone with a few counts. The junction and the germline gene differ at one end; a read error may be behind it. The chain carries TRBV10-3 and TRBJ1-1, with D possibly TRBD1 on 6 matching bases. CDR1 is ENHRY and CDR2 is SYGVKD in the germline V gene. There are 13 residues in the CDR3. CDR3 sequence: CAISASRDTESFF. For the CDR3, the DNA is TGTGCCATCAGTGCGAGTCGGGACACTGAATCTTTCTTT.

This clone was observed a few times. V usage is TRBV4-3 and J usage is TRBJ2-5; D is possibly TRBD2 (5 bases). Germline V gene sequence: CDR1 LGHNA, CDR2 YSLEER. The CDR3 extends over 15 amino acids. Trimming pared 3 bases from V and 0 bases from J, leaving 11 bases between. This chain's CDR3 is CASSQDSGYQETQYF. CDR3 sequence (DNA): TGCGCCAGCAGCCAGGACTCGGGGTACCAAGAGACCCAGTACTTC.

The sample holds many counts of this clone. J is TRBJ2-5 and V is TRBV25-1, with TRBD1 matching 11 bases. CDR1 and CDR2 (germline): MGHDK, SYGVNS. The CDR3 is made up of 15 amino acids. Losses at the gene ends were 2 bases for V and 5 bases for J; bases not matched to a gene: 4. The CDR3: CASSEPRTGGETQYF. CDR3 sequence (DNA): TGTGCCAGCAGTGAACCCCGGACAGGGGGCGAGACCCAGTACTTC.

This clone was picked up a small number of times. The chain couples TRBV28 to TRBJ2-1; the match to TRBD1 covers 7 bases. The germline V gene has CDR1 MDHEN and CDR2 SYDVKM. Germline trimming cut 2 bases from V and 5 bases from J; bases unmatched to any gene: 12. The CDR3 is 17 residues long. Here the CDR3 reads CASSLRGDRVYDNEQFF. CDR3 nucleotides: TGTGCCAGCAGTTTAAGGGGCGACAGGGTATACGACAATGAGCAGTTCTTC.